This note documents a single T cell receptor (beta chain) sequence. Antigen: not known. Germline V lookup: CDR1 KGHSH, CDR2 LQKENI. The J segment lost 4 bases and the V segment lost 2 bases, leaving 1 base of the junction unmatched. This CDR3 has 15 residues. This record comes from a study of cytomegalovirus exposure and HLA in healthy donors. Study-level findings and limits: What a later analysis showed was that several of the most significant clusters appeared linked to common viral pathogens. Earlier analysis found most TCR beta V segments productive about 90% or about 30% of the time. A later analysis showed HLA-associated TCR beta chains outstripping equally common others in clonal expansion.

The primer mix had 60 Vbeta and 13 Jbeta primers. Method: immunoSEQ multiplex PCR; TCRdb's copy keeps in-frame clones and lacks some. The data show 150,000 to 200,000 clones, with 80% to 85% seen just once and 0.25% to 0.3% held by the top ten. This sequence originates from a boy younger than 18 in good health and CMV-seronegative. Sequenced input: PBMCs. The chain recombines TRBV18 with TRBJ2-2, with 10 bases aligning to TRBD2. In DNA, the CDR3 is TGTGCCAGCTCACCAAGACTAGCGGGCACCGGGGAGCTGTTTTTT. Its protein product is CASSPRLAGTGELFF.